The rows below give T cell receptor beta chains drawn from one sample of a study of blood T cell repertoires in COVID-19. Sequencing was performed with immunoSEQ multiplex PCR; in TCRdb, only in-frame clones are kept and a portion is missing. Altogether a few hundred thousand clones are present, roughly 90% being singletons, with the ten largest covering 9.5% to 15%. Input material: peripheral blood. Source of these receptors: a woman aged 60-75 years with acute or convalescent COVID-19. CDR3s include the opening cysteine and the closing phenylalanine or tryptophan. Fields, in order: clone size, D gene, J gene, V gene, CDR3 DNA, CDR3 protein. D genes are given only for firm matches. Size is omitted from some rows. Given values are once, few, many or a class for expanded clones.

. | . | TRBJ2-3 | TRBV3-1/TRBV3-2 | TGTGCCAGCAGCCATAGGGGCTCCGATACGCAGTATTTT | CASSHRGSDTQYF
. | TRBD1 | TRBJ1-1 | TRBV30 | TGTGCCTGGAAGAGGTCAGGGGGGACTGAAGCTTTCTTT | CAWKRSGGTEAFF
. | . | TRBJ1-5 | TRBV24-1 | TGTGCCACCAGTCAACAGGGCAATCAGCCCCAGCATTTT | CATSQQGNQPQHF
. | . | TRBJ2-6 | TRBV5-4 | TGTGCCAGCAGCCTCCCGACAGGAAACTCTGGGGCCAACGTCCTGACTTTC | CASSLPTGNSGANVLTF
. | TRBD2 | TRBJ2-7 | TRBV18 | TGTGCCAGCTCAGCAACTAGCGGGACCTACGAGCAGTACTTC | CASSATSGTYEQYF
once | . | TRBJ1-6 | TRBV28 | TGTGCCAGCAGACCATATCCCCGGAGCTCCTATAATTCACCCCTCCACTTT | CASRPYPRSSYNSPLHF
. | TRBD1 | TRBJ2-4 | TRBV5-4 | TGTGCCAGCAGTACTACAGGGGGCGCTGGCAAAAACATTCAGTACTTC | CASSTTGGAGKNIQYF
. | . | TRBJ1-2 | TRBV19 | TGTGCCAGTACCCCCCGGCGGGGTCGGGATGATGCCTATGGCTACACCTTC | CASTPRRGRDDAYGYTF
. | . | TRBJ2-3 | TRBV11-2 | TGTGCCAGCACCCGGTCGGTAGATACGCAGTATTTT | CASTRSVDTQYF
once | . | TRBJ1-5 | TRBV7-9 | TGTGCCAGCAGTGCAGGGGTGAGGCAGCCCCAGCATTTT | CASSAGVRQPQHF
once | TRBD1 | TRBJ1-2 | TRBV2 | TGTGCCAGCAGCGAAAGACAGGGGCCCCGCTTTGGCTACACCTTC | CASSERQGPRFGYTF
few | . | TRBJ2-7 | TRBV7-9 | TGTGCCAGCAGCCCGGACAGCCCCTACGAGCAGTACTTC | CASSPDSPYEQYF